This T cell receptor (beta chain) was captured by sequencing in a study of blood T cell repertoires in COVID-19. At the level of the study: Samples came from the United States, Italy and Spain, spanning acute and convalescent COVID-19. Sources were T cells, B-cell-depleted T cells, or PBMCs; the material itself was cDNA or gDNA.

J lost 5 bases, V lost 8 bases, and 5 bases had no gene match. In germline, CDR1 is SNHLY, CDR2 FYNNEI. This CDR3 comprises 14 residues. This clone has just a few counts. In the original workflow: Amplified reference gene primers provided the basis for estimating nucleated cell counts. The method was immunoSEQ multiplex PCR; TCRdb's version includes in-frame clones alone and lacks a portion of them. V and J calls and clone size are given by that table; D and trimming were obtained from the DNA. The table records approximately 230,000 clones, 86% of them present only once. The specimen sequenced was peripheral blood. This chain joins TRBV2 and TRBJ2-3; 12 nucleotides align to TRBD1. The TCR was taken from a man between 25 and 39 years old who had recovered from COVID-19. The CDR3 DNA follows: TGTGCCAGCGGTCGGGACAGGGGGCTAGATACGCAGTATTTT. This encodes CASGRDRGLDTQYF. Drawing the rest from reference TRBV2 and TRBJ2-3, the complete variable domain is EPEVTQTPSHQVTQMGQEVILRCVPISNHLYFYWYRQILGQKVEFLVSFYNNEISEKSEIFDDQFSVERPDGSNFTLKIRSTKLEDSAMYFCASGRDRGLDTQYFGPGTRLTVL.